What follows is one T cell receptor beta chain and its context. The CDR3 loop spans 14 amino acids. V gave up 1 base and J gave up 5 bases, with 12 bases separating them. CDR1 LGHDT and CDR2 YNNKEL come from the germline V gene (reference sequence). These data come from a study of blood T cell repertoires in COVID-19. Overall study context: PBMCs, B-cell-depleted T cells, or T cells provided the cDNA or gDNA that made up the material.

Profiling relied on immunoSEQ multiplex PCR, and the TCRdb table lists in-frame clones only, not all of them. This sample has 150,000 to 200,000 clones; about 74% occur once, and the top ten carry around 8.1%. Sample: peripheral blood. This receptor was identified in a man aged 55 to 70 with acute or convalescent COVID-19. This chain connects TRBV3-1 (or the pseudogene TRBV3-2) to TRBJ2-7, with a weak D call TRBD2 (6 bases). CDR3 sequence reads: CASSQVAGRDEQYF. In DNA, the CDR3 is TGTGCCAGCAGCCAAGTCGCGGGGCGCGACGAGCAGTACTTC.